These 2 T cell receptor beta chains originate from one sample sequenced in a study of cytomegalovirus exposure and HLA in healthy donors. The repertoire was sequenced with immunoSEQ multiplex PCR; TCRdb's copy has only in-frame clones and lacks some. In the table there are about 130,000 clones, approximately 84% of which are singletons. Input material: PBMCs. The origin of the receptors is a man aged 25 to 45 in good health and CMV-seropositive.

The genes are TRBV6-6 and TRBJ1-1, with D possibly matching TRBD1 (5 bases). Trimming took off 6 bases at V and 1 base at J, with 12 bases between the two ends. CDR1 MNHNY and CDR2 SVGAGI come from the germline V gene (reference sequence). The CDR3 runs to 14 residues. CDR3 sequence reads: CASRRTGSNTEAFF. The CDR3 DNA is TGTGCCAGCAGGAGAACAGGATCGAACACTGAAGCTTTCTTT.

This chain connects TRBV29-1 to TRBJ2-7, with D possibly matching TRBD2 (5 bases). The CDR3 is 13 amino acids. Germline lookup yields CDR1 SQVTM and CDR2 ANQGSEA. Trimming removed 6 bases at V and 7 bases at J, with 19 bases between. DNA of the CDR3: TGCAGCGTAGTGCTCTCCAACTCGGGGGAGCAGTACTTC. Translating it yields CSVVLSNSGEQYF.